This TCR beta chain was sequenced in a study of monozygotic twins with inflammatory bowel disease (dated by TCRdb to 2018 to 2020). For the wider study: The full study comprised 28 monozygotic twin pairs: nine German pairs (four IBD-concordant, five IBD-discordant) and 19 IBD-discordant Danish pairs. Disease-associated traits were sought mainly through comparisons between IBD patients and their genetically identical healthy co-twins within discordant pairs. Each individual had, on average, about 151 000 unique TCRalpha sequences and 181 000 unique TCRbeta sequences available for analysis. General conclusions and limits of the study: Fewer clonotypes were shared with other individuals by IBD patients than by healthy twins, most markedly in patients showing signs of disease activity. TCRbeta repertoire diversity, by inverse Simpson index, was decreased in IBD patients compared with their healthy co-twins. Background noise and inter-individual variability may have been introduced into the repertoires by the differing immunosuppressive treatments among patients. The analysis was unable to tell different T cell subtypes apart. The results gave no support for a single strong signal or clonotype linked to IBD. Repertoire similarity did not differ between concordant and discordant twins, possibly due to limited statistical power.

Inclusive of the bounding cysteine and phenylalanine, the CDR3 is 12 residues long. No DNA was logged. The CDR1 and CDR2 encoded by the germline V gene are SGHRS and YFSETQ. An approximately 2.3 ml peripheral blood sample was drawn into PAXgene tubes per donor and stored at -80°C. Without any T cell sorting, total RNA was extracted from whole blood using the PAXgene blood miRNA kit on an automated QIAcube. Peripheral blood from monozygotic twin pairs concordant or discordant for inflammatory bowel disease was subjected to deep TCRalpha and TCRbeta repertoire profiling with unique molecular barcoding. For every twin pair, smoking habits were documented, and each individual was categorised as a current, former or never smoker. With respect to this clonotype: Its antigen target is currently unknown.

The library relied on 5' RACE. The input for every TCR library was 3500 ng of total RNA. cDNA was synthesized with SMARTScribe reverse transcriptase in eight separate reactions per sample. During cDNA synthesis, template switching introduced unique molecular identifiers that contained a 6-nucleotide sample barcode. TCRalpha and TCRbeta cDNA was amplified in two nested PCRs of approximately 17 and 9 cycles, and bead purification was carried out after each PCR. Before amplification, the cDNA was both treated with uracil DNA-glycosylase and purified with the QIAquick PCR purification kit. The second PCR was the step at which Illumina TruSeq-compatible adapters and sample-specific barcodes were added. Library quality and concentration were assessed using TapeStation and Qubit, and approximately 5 ng of each library was pooled. Pooled libraries were sequenced on an Illumina HiSeq2500 single-index Rapid Run with 2 x 100 bp reads and custom sequencing primers. The authors processed their data as follows. UMI-based consensus assembly with MiGEC version 1.2.6 was used to correct PCR and sequencing errors. MiXCR version 2.1.1 was used to carry out V(D)J alignment, clonotype assembly and CDR3 extraction. Normalisation of gene usage, clonotype sharing and MAIT/NKT TCR abundance was achieved by analysing the top 1000, 10 000 and 20 000 clonotypes per sample. Diversity was computed as the inverse Simpson index with the vegan R package after downsampling to 27 000 UMIs. Statistical testing used paired Mann-Whitney U tests on the discordant twin pairs and applied Benjamini-Hochberg correction for multiple testing. TCRdb reprocessed the reads into one record per CDR3 protein sequence, lacking DNA. These V and J calls rely on TCRdb rather than the paper's analysis. The table kept for this sample lists approximately 300,000 distinct CDR3 sequences. Of the sample, 5.5% to 6.5% falls within the top ten clones.

The source material was blood. This sequence was found in a human donor with ulcerative colitis or Crohn's disease, or a healthy co-twin of an affected twin (not recorded which). The chain was built from TRBV5-1 and TRBJ1-4; TCRdb lists TRBD1, though no DNA is available to test this call. Here the CDR3 is given as CASDRAGGKLFF.